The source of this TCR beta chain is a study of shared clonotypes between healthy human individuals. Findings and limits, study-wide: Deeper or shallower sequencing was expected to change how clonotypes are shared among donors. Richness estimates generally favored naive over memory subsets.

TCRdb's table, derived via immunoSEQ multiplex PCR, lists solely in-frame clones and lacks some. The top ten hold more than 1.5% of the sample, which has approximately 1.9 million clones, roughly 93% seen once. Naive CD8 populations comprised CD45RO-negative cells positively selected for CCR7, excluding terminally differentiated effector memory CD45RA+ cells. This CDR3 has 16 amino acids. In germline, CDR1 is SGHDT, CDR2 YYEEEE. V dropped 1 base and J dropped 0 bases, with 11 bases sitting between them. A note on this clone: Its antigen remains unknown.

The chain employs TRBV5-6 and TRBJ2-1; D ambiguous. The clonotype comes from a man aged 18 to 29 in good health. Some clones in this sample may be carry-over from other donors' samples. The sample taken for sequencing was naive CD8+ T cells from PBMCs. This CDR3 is CASSLLGGSSYNEQFF. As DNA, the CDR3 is TGTGCCAGCAGCTTGCTGGGTGGGTCCTCCTACAATGAGCAGTTCTTC.